Presented here are 27 T cell receptor beta chains from one specimen sequenced in a study of T cells after yellow fever vaccination. Using its own MiXCR run on the 5' RACE reads, TCRdb lists one record per CDR3 protein. This table holds about 75,000 distinct CDR3 sequences, about 7.2% found once. The sample here was CD8+ T cells sorted from PBMCs, taken approximately 11 days after the first yellow fever vaccination. The receptors here all came from a man between 18 and 35 years old who received the YFV17D yellow fever vaccine.

The genes are TRBV6-1 and TRBJ2-7, with D possibly matching TRBD1 (6 bases). V shed 7 bases and J shed 0 bases, with 16 bases lying between them. Germline V gene sequence: CDR1 MNHNS, CDR2 SASEGT. CDR3 length: 15 residues. This CDR3 is CASTRGQFPSYEQYV. The CDR3 DNA reads TGTGCCAGCACGCGCGGACAGTTTCCCTCCTACGAGCAGTACGTC.

This clonotype showed up just a few times. The chain links TRBV19 to TRBJ2-3; TRBD2 agrees at 11 bases. The germline V gene has CDR1 LNHDA and CDR2 SQIVND (reference sequence). CDR3 length: 16 amino acids. Germline trimming cut 5 bases from V and 5 bases from J; bases unmatched to any gene: 9. The CDR3 loop reads CASSELAGGMGDTQYF. DNA for the CDR3: TGTGCCAGTAGTGAATTAGCGGGGGGGATGGGAGATACGCAGTATTTT.

This clonotype was detected a few times. The gene calls are TRBV10-2 and TRBJ2-5, with 11 bases aligning to TRBD2. Germline V gives CDR1 WSHSY, CDR2 SAAADI. The CDR3 is 14 residues long. V trimming: 10 bases; J trimming: 3 bases; junction bases outside the gene matches: 7. CDR3 bases: TGCGCCACCACGGAACTAGCGGGGGAAGAGACCCAGTACTTC. Its translation: CATTELAGEETQYF.

V gene TRBV24-1 combines with J gene TRBJ2-1, with 11 nucleotides matching TRBD2. J was trimmed by 8 bases and V by 3 bases; bases with no gene match: 5. The CDR3 spans 15 residues. The germline CDR1 and CDR2 sequences are KGHDR and SFDVKD. CDR3 in DNA: TGTGCCACCAGTGATATACTAGCGGGGGTTGATGAGCAGTTCTTC. Residues: CATSDILAGVDEQFF.

This clonotype was counted at least ten times. Here the CDR3 reads CASSQDETSGGVEQYF. The CDR3 DNA reads TGTGCCAGCAGCCAAGATGAGACTAGCGGGGGAGTAGAGCAGTACTTC. This chain uses TRBV4-2 with TRBJ2-7; 12 bases line up with TRBD2. V shed 0 bases and J 7 bases; nucleotides not matched to a gene: 7. The CDR3 is made up of 16 amino acids. Per germline, CDR1 LGHNA and CDR2 YNFKEQ.

In regard to this clonotype: A read error may produce the germline difference seen at one junction end. The V and J genes are TRBV19 and TRBJ2-2; D may match TRBD1 or TRBD2 (5 bases each). The CDR3 sequence is 12 residues long. Germline V gives CDR1 LNHDA, CDR2 SQIVND (reference sequence). The CDR3 region is CALQVQAGVLFF. In nucleotides, the CDR3 is TGTGCCCTTCAGGTACAGGCCGGGGTGCTGTTTTTT. Full variable domain (remainder filled in from reference TRBV19 and TRBJ2-2): DGGITQSPKYLFRKEGQNVTLSCEQNLNHDAMYWYRQDPGQGLRLIYYSQIVNDFQKGDIAEGYSVSREKKESFPLTVTSAQKNPTAFYLCALQVQAGVLFFGEGSRLTVL.

This rearrangement joins TRBV7-3 to TRBJ1-6; the D is unclear. The CDR3 sequence is 13 residues long. The V end lost 4 bases, the J end lost 7 bases, and 8 bases lay between the germline ends. Germline V lookup: CDR1 SGHTA, CDR2 FQGTGA. The CDR3 nucleotides are TGTGCCAGCAGCTCCCGTTGGAATTCACCCCTCCACTTT. Amino acids: CASSSRWNSPLHF.

Ten or more counts support this clonotype. The CDR3 DNA reads TGTGCCAGCAGTGACTCCGGGACCCATGGCTACACCTTC. This codes for CASSDSGTHGYTF. The chain employs TRBV6-4 and TRBJ1-2; D is perhaps TRBD1 (5 bases). Germline loops: CDR1 MRHNA, CDR2 SNTAGT. The CDR3 loop spans 13 amino acids. Trimming pared 0 bases from V and 6 bases from J, leaving 8 bases between.

Comments on this clonotype: It may be a read error: a sequence one base away is much more abundant. The chain employs TRBV4-1 and TRBJ2-1; D remains unclear. The CDR3 is 11 residues long. Trimming stripped 2 bases from V and 9 bases from J, with 5 bases between. CDR1 and CDR2 from the germline V gene are MGHRA and YSYEKL. CDR3 amino acids: CASSQNREQFF. CDR3 sequence (DNA): TGCGCCAGCAGCCAAAACCGTGAGCAGTTCTTC.

The chain recombines TRBV27 with TRBJ1-5; D remains unclear. The CDR3 contains 13 residues. V was trimmed by 2 bases and J by 5 bases, leaving 7 bases between them. From germline, CDR1 is MNHEY and CDR2 SMNVEV (reference sequence). The CDR3 here is CASSLTNYQPQHF. The CDR3 DNA follows: TGTGCCAGCAGTTTAACGAACTATCAGCCCCAGCATTTT.

This chain uses TRBV6-6 with TRBJ2-6, with unresolved D. This CDR3 spans 14 amino acids. Germline CDR1 and CDR2: MNHNY and SVGAGI (reference sequence). V was cut by 7 bases and J by 4 bases, with 11 bases left in between. The CDR3 is CASIKGIGANVLTF. The CDR3 nucleotides are TGTGCCAGCATTAAGGGAATCGGGGCCAACGTCCTGACTTTC.

The chain combines TRBV4-3 with TRBJ2-7, with TRBD1 as a possible D gene (5 bases). V gave up 1 base and J gave up 1 base, with 14 bases separating them. This CDR3 spans 16 amino acids. Germline V gene lookup returns CDR1 LGHNA and CDR2 YSLEER. The CDR3 DNA sequence: TGCGCCAGCAGCCAAGTCACAGGTCCGGGTTCCTACGAGCAGTACTTC. Translated, it gives CASSQVTGPGSYEQYF.

This chain connects TRBV5-6 to TRBJ1-4, with D maybe TRBD1 (6 bases). This CDR3 comprises 17 residues. In germline, CDR1 is SGHDT, CDR2 YYEEEE. V gave up 0 bases and J gave up 3 bases, with 15 bases separating them. CDR3 nucleotide sequence: TGTGCCAGCAGCTTGGCCGGCCGGGGGGCTGCTAATGAAAAACTGTTTTTT. Translating it yields CASSLAGRGAANEKLFF.

This clonotype was seen a few times. The V and J genes are TRBV7-9 and TRBJ2-2; D uncertain. Trimming left V 5 bases short and J 3 bases short, with 13 bases between. CDR3 length equals 15 residues. Germline loops: CDR1 SEHNR, CDR2 FQNEAQ (reference sequence). The CDR3 DNA follows: TGTGCCAGCAGCCCAATCGGTGCGCACACCGGGGAGCTGTTTTTT. Amino acid sequence: CASSPIGAHTGELFF.

This clonotype was recorded at least ten times. V usage is TRBV6-6 and J usage is TRBJ2-1; TRBD2 matches 14 bases. The germline gives CDR1 MNHNY, CDR2 SVGAGI (reference sequence). The V gene end was trimmed by 6 bases and the J gene end by 0 bases; junction bases not matched to a gene: 7. The CDR3 length is 18 residues. CDR3 nucleotide sequence: TGTGCCAGCAGCTGGACTAGCGGGGGGCCGAGCTCCTACAATGAGCAGTTCTTC. The encoded protein is CASSWTSGGPSSYNEQFF.

V gene TRBV19 combines with J gene TRBJ2-1; D uncertain. The CDR3 contains 13 residues. V dropped 3 bases and J dropped 6 bases, with 9 bases sitting between them. The germline V gene encodes CDR1 LNHDA and CDR2 SQIVND (reference sequence). The CDR3 nucleotides are TGTGCCAGTAGTATCGACTGGACCAATGAGCAGTTCTTC. Its protein is CASSIDWTNEQFF.

This clonotype was seen at least ten times. The genes are TRBV6-6 and TRBJ1-2; a weak D match, TRBD1 (6 bases). CDR1 and CDR2 (germline): MNHNY, SVGAGI (reference sequence). The length of the CDR3 is 12 residues. V was shortened by 7 bases and J by 2 bases, with 8 bases between the two germline ends. CDR3 coding DNA: TGTGCCAGCACCCAGGGGAACTATGGCTACACCTTC. Protein: CASTQGNYGYTF.

This clonotype was detected ten times or more. The chain couples TRBV4-3 to TRBJ2-2, with 9 positions matching TRBD1. The CDR3 sequence is 16 residues long. CDR1 LGHNA and CDR2 YSLEER come from the germline V gene. The V and J ends lost 4 bases and 4 bases, in that order; junction bases with no gene match: 7. For the CDR3, the DNA is TGCGCCAGCAGCCCATACGGGACAGGGCTCACCGGGGAGCTGTTTTTT. This encodes CASSPYGTGLTGELFF.

This clonotype was recorded a few times. The chain recombines TRBV7-9 with TRBJ2-5; TRBD1 is a possible D gene (7 bases). The V end was cut by 4 bases, the J end by 7 bases, with 13 bases between. The CDR3 has 13 amino acids. The V gene's germline CDR1 is SEHNR and CDR2 FQNEAQ (reference sequence). For the CDR3, the DNA is TGTGCCAGCAGCTACGACAGGGAGGCGACCCAGTACTTC. Protein sequence: CASSYDREATQYF.

Ten or more counts support this clonotype. DNA of the CDR3: TGTGCCACCAGTGATTTGGCAGGGGGCTTCGACAATGAGCAGTTCTTC. This gives the protein CATSDLAGGFDNEQFF. The chain is built from TRBV24-1 and TRBJ2-1; 8 positions agree with TRBD1. CDR3 length: 16 amino acids. J gave up 5 bases and V 0 bases, and 5 bases lay outside the gene matches. CDR1 is KGHDR and CDR2 is SFDVKD in the germline V gene.

This clonotype has ten or more counts. The chain joins TRBV5-1 to TRBJ1-6; D perhaps matches TRBD1 (5 bases). In germline, CDR1 is SGHRS, CDR2 YFSETQ. The V end was cut by 3 bases, the J end by 6 bases, with 13 bases between. This CDR3 comprises 15 residues. Here the CDR3 DNA reads TGCGCCAGCAGCTCCCGCAGGGCCCGTAATTCACCCCTCCACTTT. It is translated as CASSSRRARNSPLHF.

This clonotype was seen more than once but under ten times. The rearrangement uses TRBV5-1 and TRBJ1-1; D is possibly TRBD1 (6 bases). Germline assignment: CDR1 SGHRS and CDR2 YFSETQ. There are 14 residues in the CDR3. The V and J ends lost 3 bases and 0 bases respectively, with 9 bases between them. CDR3 loop: CASSSGAVNTEAFF. The CDR3 DNA follows: TGCGCCAGCAGCTCGGGGGCGGTGAACACTGAAGCTTTCTTT.

This sequence joins TRBV25-1 and TRBJ2-1; a weak D match, TRBD2 (5 bases). Germline CDR1 reads MGHDK; CDR2 reads SYGVNS. V shed 4 bases and J shed 9 bases, with 13 bases lying between them. The CDR3 runs to 13 residues. CDR3 protein: CASSATSFGEQFF. In DNA, the CDR3 is TGTGCCAGCAGTGCAACTAGTTTCGGTGAGCAGTTCTTC.

This clonotype was observed many times. CDR3 loop: CASRPTETDTQYF. The CDR3 region has the DNA TGTGCCAGCAGACCTACAGAGACAGATACGCAGTATTTT. This chain connects TRBV7-9 to TRBJ2-3; no clear D. V was shortened by 6 bases and J by 3 bases, with 10 bases between the two germline ends. This CDR3 comprises 13 residues. Germline-derived CDR1 and CDR2 are SEHNR and FQNEAQ (reference sequence).

This clonotype was seen a few times. The CDR3 sequence: CSARAKGVGEKLFF. CDR3 nucleotides: TGCAGTGCTAGAGCCAAGGGAGTTGGCGAAAAACTGTTTTTT. The genes are TRBV20-1 and TRBJ1-4; D uncertain. Germline CDR1 is DFQATT and CDR2 is SNEGSKA (reference sequence). V was pared by 1 base and J by 8 bases, with 14 bases between. CDR3 size: 14 residues.

This clonotype was picked up many times. The V call is TRBV5-5, the J call TRBJ2-3; D is possibly TRBD1 (6 bases). This CDR3 is built from 16 residues. Per the germline V gene, CDR1 is SGHKS and CDR2 is YYEKEE (reference sequence). The V end was cut by 2 bases, the J end by 3 bases, with 16 bases between. As DNA, the CDR3 is TGTGCCAGCAGCTTCCCGACAGGCGAGAGAACAGATACGCAGTATTTT. Translated, it gives CASSFPTGERTDTQYF.

This clonotype was observed a few times. The chain links TRBV12-3 or TRBV12-4 to TRBJ1-2, with unresolved D. The germline V and J ends were trimmed by 4 bases and 7 bases, with 16 bases remaining between them. The length of the CDR3 is 14 residues. This chain's CDR3 is CASSYLLGRGGYTF. In DNA, the CDR3 is TGTGCCAGCAGTTACCTCCTTGGCCGGGGTGGCTACACCTTC.